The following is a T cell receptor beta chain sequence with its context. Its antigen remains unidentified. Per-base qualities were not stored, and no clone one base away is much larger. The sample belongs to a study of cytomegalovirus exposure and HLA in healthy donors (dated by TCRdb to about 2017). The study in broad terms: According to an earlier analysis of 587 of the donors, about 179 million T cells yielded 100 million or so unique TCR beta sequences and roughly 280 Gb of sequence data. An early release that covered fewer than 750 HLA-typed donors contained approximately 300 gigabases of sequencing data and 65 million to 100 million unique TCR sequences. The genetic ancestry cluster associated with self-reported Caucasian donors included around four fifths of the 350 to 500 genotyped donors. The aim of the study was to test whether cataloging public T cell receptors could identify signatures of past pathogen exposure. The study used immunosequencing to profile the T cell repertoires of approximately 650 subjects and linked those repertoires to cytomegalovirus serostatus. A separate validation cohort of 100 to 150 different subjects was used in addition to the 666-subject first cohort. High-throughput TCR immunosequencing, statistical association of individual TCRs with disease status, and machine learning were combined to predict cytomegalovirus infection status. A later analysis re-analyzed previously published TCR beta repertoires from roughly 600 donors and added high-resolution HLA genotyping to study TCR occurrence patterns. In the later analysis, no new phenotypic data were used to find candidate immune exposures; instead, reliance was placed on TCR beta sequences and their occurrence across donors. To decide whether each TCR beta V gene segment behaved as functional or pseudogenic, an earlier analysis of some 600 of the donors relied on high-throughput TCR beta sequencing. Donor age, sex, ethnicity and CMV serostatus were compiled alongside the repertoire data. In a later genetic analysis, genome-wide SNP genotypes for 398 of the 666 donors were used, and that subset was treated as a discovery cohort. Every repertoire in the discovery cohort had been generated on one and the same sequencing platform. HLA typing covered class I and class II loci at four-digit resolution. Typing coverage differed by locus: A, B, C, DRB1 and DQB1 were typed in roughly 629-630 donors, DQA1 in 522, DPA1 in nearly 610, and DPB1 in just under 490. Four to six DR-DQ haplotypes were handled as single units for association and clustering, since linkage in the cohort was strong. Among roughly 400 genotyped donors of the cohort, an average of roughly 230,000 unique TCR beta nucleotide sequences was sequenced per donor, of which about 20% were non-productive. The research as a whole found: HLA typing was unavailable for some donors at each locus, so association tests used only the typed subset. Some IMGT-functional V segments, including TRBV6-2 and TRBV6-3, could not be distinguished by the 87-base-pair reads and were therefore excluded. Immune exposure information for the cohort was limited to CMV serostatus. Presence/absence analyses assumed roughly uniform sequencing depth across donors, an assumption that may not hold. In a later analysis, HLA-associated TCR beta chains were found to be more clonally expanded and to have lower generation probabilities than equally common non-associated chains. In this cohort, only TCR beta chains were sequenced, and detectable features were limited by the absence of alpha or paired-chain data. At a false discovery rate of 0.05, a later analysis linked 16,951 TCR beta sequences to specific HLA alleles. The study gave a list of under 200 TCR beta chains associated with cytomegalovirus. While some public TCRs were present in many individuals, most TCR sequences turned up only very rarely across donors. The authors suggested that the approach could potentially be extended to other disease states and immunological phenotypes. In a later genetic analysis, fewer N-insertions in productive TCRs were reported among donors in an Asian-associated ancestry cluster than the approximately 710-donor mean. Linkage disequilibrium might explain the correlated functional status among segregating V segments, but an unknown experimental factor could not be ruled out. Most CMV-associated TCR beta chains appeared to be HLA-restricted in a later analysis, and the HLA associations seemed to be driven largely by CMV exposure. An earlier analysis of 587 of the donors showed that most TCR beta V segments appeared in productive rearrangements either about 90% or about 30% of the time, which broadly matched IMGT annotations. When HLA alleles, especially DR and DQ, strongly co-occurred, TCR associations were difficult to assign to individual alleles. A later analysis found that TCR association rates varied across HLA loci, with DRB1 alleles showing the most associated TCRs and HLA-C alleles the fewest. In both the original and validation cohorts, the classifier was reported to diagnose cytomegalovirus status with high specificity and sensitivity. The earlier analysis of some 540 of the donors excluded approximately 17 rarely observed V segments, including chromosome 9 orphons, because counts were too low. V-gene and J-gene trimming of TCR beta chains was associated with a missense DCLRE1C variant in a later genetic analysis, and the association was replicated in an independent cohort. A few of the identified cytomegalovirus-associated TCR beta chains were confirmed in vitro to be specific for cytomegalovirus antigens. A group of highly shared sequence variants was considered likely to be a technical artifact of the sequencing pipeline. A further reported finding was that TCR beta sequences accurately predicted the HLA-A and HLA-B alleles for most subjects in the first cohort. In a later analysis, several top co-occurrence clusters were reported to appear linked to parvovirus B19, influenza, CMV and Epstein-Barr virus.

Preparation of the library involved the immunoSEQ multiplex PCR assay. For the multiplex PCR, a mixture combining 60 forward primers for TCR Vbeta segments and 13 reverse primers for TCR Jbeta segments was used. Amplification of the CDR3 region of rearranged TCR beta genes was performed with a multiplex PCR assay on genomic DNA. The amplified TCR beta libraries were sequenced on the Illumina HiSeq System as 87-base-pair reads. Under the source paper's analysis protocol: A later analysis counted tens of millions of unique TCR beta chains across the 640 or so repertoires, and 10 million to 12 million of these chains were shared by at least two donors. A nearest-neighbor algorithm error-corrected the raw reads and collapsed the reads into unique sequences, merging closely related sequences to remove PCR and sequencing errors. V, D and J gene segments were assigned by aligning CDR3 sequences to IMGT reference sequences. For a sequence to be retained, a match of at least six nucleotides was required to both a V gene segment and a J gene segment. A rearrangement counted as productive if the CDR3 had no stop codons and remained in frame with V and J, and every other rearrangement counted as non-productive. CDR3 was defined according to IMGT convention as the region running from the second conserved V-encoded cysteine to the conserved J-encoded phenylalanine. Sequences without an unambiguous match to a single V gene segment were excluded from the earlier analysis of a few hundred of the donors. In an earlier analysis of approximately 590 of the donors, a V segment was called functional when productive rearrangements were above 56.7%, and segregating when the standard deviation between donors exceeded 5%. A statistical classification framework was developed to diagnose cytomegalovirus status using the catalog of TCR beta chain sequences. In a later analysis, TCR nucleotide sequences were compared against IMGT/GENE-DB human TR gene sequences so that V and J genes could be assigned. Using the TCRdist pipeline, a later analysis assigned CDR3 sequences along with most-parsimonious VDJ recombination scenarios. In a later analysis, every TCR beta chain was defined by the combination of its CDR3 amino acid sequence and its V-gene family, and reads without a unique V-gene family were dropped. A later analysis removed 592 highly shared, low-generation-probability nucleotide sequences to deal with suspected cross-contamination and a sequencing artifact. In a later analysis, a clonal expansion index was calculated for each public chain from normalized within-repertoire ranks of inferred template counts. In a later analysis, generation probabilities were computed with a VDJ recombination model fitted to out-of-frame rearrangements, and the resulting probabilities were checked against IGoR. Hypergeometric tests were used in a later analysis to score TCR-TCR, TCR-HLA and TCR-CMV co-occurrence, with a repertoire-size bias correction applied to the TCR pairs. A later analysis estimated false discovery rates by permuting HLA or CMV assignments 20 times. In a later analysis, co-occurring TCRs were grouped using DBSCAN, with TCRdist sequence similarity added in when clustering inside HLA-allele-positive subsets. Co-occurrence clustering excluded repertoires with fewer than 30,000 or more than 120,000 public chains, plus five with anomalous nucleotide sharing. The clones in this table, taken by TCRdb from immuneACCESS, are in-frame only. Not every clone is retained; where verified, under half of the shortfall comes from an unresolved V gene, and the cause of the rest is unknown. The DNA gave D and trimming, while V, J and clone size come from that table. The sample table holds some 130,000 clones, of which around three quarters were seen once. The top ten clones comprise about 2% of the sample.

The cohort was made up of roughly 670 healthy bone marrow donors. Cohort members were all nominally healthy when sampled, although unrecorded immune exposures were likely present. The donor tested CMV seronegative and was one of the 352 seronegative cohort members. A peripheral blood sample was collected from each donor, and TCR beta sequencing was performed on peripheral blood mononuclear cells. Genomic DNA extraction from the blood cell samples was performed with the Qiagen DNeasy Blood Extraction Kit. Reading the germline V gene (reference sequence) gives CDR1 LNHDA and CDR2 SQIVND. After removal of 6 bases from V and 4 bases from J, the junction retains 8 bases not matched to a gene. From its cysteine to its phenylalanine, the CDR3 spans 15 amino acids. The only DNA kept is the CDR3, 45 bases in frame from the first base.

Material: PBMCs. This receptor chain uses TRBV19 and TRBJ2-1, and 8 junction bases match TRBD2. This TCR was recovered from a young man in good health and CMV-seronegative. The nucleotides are TGTGCCAGTAGAATGACCGGGACTAGGTACAATGAGCAGTTCTTC. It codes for CASRMTGTRYNEQFF. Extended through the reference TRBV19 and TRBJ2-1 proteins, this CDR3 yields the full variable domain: DGGITQSPKYLFRKEGQNVTLSCEQNLNHDAMYWYRQDPGQGLRLIYYSQIVNDFQKGDIAEGYSVSREKKESFPLTVTSAQKNPTAFYLCASRMTGTRYNEQFFGPGTRLTVL.